This is a list of T cell receptor beta chains from one sample in a study of T cell responses to AZD1222 COVID-19 vaccine. The method was immunoSEQ multiplex PCR; TCRdb's version includes in-frame clones alone and lacks a portion of them. This sample carries 75,000 to 90,000 clones, roughly 90% of them seen once, and the ten largest clones take around 5.1%. Sequences were derived from peripheral blood, sampled 28 days after the second AZD1222 dose. The receptors here all came from an adult who received the AZD1222 COVID-19 vaccine. The CDR3 runs from the conserved cysteine through the conserved F or W. The D gene is left open where the match is weak. Only some rows state a clone size, as once, few, many or a class for expanded clones.

j_call v_call d_call clone_size cdr3_nt cdr3_aa
TRBJ2-1 TRBV2 NA NA TGTGCCAGCAGGGACCTTTCGGGAAGCTCCTACAATGAGCAGTTCTTC CASRDLSGSSYNEQFF
TRBJ2-6 TRBV19 NA few TGTGCCAGTAGTATAGCCCACTCTGGGGCCAACGTCCTGACTTTC CASSIAHSGANVLTF
TRBJ2-2 TRBV29-1 TRBD2 NA TGCAGCGTTGTTGCGGGAGTGGCCACCGGGGAGCTGTTTTTT CSVVAGVATGELFF
TRBJ1-3 TRBV18 TRBD1 NA TGTGCCAGCTCACTGGGACAGGGAACTGGAAACACCATATATTTT CASSLGQGTGNTIYF
TRBJ1-1 TRBV6-1 NA once TGTGCCAGCAGTGACAGGGTGGTCACTGAAGCTTTCTTT CASSDRVVTEAFF
TRBJ2-3 TRBV10-2 NA NA TGCGCCAGCAGTGAGTCGCGGAACACAGATACGCAGTATTTT CASSESRNTDTQYF
TRBJ1-6 TRBV6-1 NA NA TGTGCCAGCAGTGAGGGGCCGAAGTTACCCCTCCACTTT CASSEGPKLPLHF
TRBJ1-4 TRBV2 NA once TGTGCCAGCAATCCGACAGGTGACAAGGATGAAAAACTGTTTTTT CASNPTGDKDEKLFF
TRBJ1-2 TRBV19 NA NA TGTGCCAGTAGAAACACCGGGGAATCCTATGGCTACACCTTC CASRNTGESYGYTF
TRBJ1-1 TRBV27 NA NA TGTGCCAGCAGTTTACAGGGGTTTGAGGACACTGAAGCTTTCTTT CASSLQGFEDTEAFF
TRBJ1-6 TRBV6-1 NA once TGTGCCAGCAGTGAAGGGGTCTCCCCCTTTTCACCCCTCCACTTT CASSEGVSPFSPLHF
TRBJ2-2 TRBV5-8 TRBD1 NA TGTGCCAGCAGCTTTGACGGGACAGGGCCCGGGGAGCTGTTTTTT CASSFDGTGPGELFF
TRBJ1-1 TRBV6-5 NA few TGTGCCAGCAGGCGGGGGGACCACACTGAAGCTTTCTTT CASRRGDHTEAFF
TRBJ1-3 TRBV7-8 NA NA TGTGCCAGCAGCTTAAAAGGGGTGGGAGCTGGAAACACCATATATTTT CASSLKGVGAGNTIYF
TRBJ2-5 TRBV5-6 TRBD1 NA TGTGCCAGCAGCGGATCAACAGGGGGAGAGACCCAGTACTTC CASSGSTGGETQYF
TRBJ2-7 TRBV24-1 NA NA TGTGCCACCAGTGAGCGTGACCAGCGAGGATCCGAGCAGTACTTC CATSERDQRGSEQYF
TRBJ2-4 TRBV6-2/TRBV6-3 NA NA TGTGCCAGCAGTTACGCAGAAAACATTCAGTACTTC CASSYAENIQYF
TRBJ1-5 TRBV3-1/TRBV3-2 NA NA TGTGCCAGCAGACAGGGCGAGGGGATGCCCCAGCATTTT CASRQGEGMPQHF
TRBJ2-3 TRBV6-5 NA NA TGTGCCAGCAGTTACTCGGAGTCTTCAGATACGCAGTATTTT CASSYSESSDTQYF
TRBJ2-2 TRBV18 NA NA TGTGCCAGCTCACCACCTACCGGCCCCGGGGAGCTGTTTTTT CASSPPTGPGELFF
TRBJ1-1 TRBV7-2 NA NA TGTGCCAGCAGCTTCACAATTCAGGGCATTGGTGCTTTCTTT CASSFTIQGIGAFF
TRBJ2-1 TRBV9 NA NA TGTGCCAGCAGCCTTATAGCGGTAAGCTCCTACAATGAGCAGTTCTTC CASSLIAVSSYNEQFF
TRBJ1-4 TRBV6-6 NA NA TGTGCCAGCAGTCTACCGGGTGAAAAACTGTTTTTT CASSLPGEKLFF
TRBJ1-3 TRBV24-1 TRBD1 NA TGTGCCACCAGTGATTCACAGGGGCTCACTGGAAACACCATATATTTT CATSDSQGLTGNTIYF
TRBJ1-2 TRBV19 NA NA TGTGCCAGTAGTATCGAGACGGCGAACTATGGCTACACCTTC CASSIETANYGYTF
TRBJ2-2 TRBV2 NA NA TGTGCCAGCAGATCTCTAGCGTTTGCCGGGGAGCTGTTTTTT CASRSLAFAGELFF
TRBJ2-1 TRBV29-1 NA few TGCAGCGTTGAAGTGACTATCCTACTCTCTAGCTCCTACAATGAGCAGTTCTTC CSVEVTILLSSSYNEQFF
TRBJ1-3 TRBV21-1 NA NA TGTGCCAGCCAGCCGGGGCAGGCGCCTTCTGGAAACACCATATATTTT CASQPGQAPSGNTIYF
TRBJ1-3 TRBV5-1 NA NA TGCGCCAGCAGCCCAGATGGGACGCACTCTGGAAACACCATATATTTT CASSPDGTHSGNTIYF
TRBJ1-2 TRBV27 NA NA TGTGCCAGCAGTACTATCGCTCAGGGTATGAATGGCTACACCTTC CASSTIAQGMNGYTF
TRBJ2-5 TRBV9 NA NA TGTGCCAGCAGCGTAGGAGGGGAGATGGAGACCCAGTACTTC CASSVGGEMETQYF
TRBJ1-1 TRBV5-1 NA NA TGCGCCAGCAGCTTGGCCGTTTCGGGGGGGCCCAACACTGAAGCTTTCTTT CASSLAVSGGPNTEAFF
TRBJ2-3 TRBV9 NA NA TGTGCCAGCAGCGTACCTAGCTTGGATACGCAGTATTTT CASSVPSLDTQYF
TRBJ2-7 TRBV19 NA once TGTGCCAGTAGTCCCCTAGGGGGGGGGACACAGCTTTACGAGCAGTACTTC CASSPLGGGTQLYEQYF
TRBJ2-7 TRBV13 NA NA TGTGCCAGCAGCTCCCATCGGACCTCCGGCTACGAGCAGTACTTC CASSSHRTSGYEQYF
TRBJ1-2 TRBV19 NA NA TGTGCCAGTAGTATTTCCCCCAAAAGCTATGGCTACACCTTC CASSISPKSYGYTF
TRBJ2-3 TRBV6-4 TRBD2 medium-sized TGTGCCAGCAGTGACTCTAGCGGGAGGGCCACAGATACGCAGTATTTT CASSDSSGRATDTQYF
TRBJ2-1 TRBV21-1 NA NA TGTGCCAACCACCAGGGACTAGCGGGAGGAACGTACAATGAGCAGTTCTTC CANHQGLAGGTYNEQFF
TRBJ2-7 TRBV6-5 NA once TGTGCCAGCAGCCGGGGTCCCTTCTACGAGCAGTACTTC CASSRGPFYEQYF
TRBJ1-5 TRBV6-1 NA NA TGTGCCAGCAGTGAAGAGGGGTATAGCAATCAGCCCCAGCATTTT CASSEEGYSNQPQHF
TRBJ2-1 TRBV4-1 TRBD2 NA TGCGCCAGCAGCCAAGAAGCGGGGACTTGGCAGTTCTTC CASSQEAGTWQFF
TRBJ2-3 TRBV19 TRBD2 NA TGTGCCAGTAGTCCCACTAGCGGCACAGATACGCAGTATTTT CASSPTSGTDTQYF
TRBJ1-2 TRBV6-5 NA NA TGTGCCAGCAGTTACTCAACGGGGACCGGTGGCTACACCTTC CASSYSTGTGGYTF
TRBJ2-3 TRBV6-5 TRBD2 NA TGTGCCAGCAGTTACCTAGGACTAGGCGGAGATACGCAGTATTTT CASSYLGLGGDTQYF
TRBJ1-3 TRBV6-4 NA NA TGTGCCAGCAGGCTCAGGACGGATGGAAACACCATATATTTT CASRLRTDGNTIYF
TRBJ2-4 TRBV28 TRBD2 NA TGTGCCAGCAGTAAAGCGGGAGGGCCTAAAAACATTCAGTACTTC CASSKAGGPKNIQYF
TRBJ1-2 TRBV5-1 TRBD1 NA TGCGCCAGCAGCTCGCCCGGGACAGGGAGTGGCTACACCTTC CASSSPGTGSGYTF
TRBJ1-2 TRBV28 NA NA TGTGCCAGCAGAACTCAGATCTATGGCTACACCTTC CASRTQIYGYTF
TRBJ2-7 TRBV19 TRBD2 once TGTGCCAGTAGTATAGGAGGGATTAGCGGGACATCCTACGAGCAGTACTTC CASSIGGISGTSYEQYF
TRBJ1-2 TRBV3-1/TRBV3-2 NA few TGTGCCAGCAGCCAAGGTCGGCTTTGGGGCTACACCTTC CASSQGRLWGYTF
TRBJ1-1 TRBV4-1 NA NA TGCGCCAGCAGCCTCCCCTTGAACACTGAAGCTTTCTTT CASSLPLNTEAFF
TRBJ1-3 TRBV18 TRBD1 NA TGTGCCAGCTCACCGGAGACAGGGGCGTCGAACACCATATATTTT CASSPETGASNTIYF
TRBJ1-5 TRBV5-1 NA NA TGCGCCAGCAGCCCCGGGACACTTGATCAGCCCCAGCATTTT CASSPGTLDQPQHF
TRBJ2-7 TRBV6-5 NA NA TGTGCCAGCAGTTACTCCGACAGATCCTACGAGCAGTACTTC CASSYSDRSYEQYF
TRBJ2-7 TRBV4-1 TRBD1 NA TGCGCCAGCAGCCAAGTGGGGGACAGGGGGGACGAGCAGTACTTC CASSQVGDRGDEQYF
TRBJ2-1 TRBV5-1 NA once TGCGCCAGCAGCCAAGACCGTTCCTCCTACAATGAGCAGTTCTTC CASSQDRSSYNEQFF
TRBJ1-1 TRBV10-2 NA few TGCGCCAGCAGTGCCACCCGAGGGTGGGGACAAGGCACTGAAGCTTTCTTT CASSATRGWGQGTEAFF